This entry features one TCR beta chain sequence. The data stem from a study of blood T cells in healthy people across ages. Collection of 9.5 to 10 milliliters of peripheral blood was performed for each donor. The authors ran a second PCR of about 6 to 12 cycles using a sample-barcoded 5' primer and a J-beta primer mix. TCRdb re-derived calls from the 5' RACE reads in MiXCR, one entry per CDR3 protein. The sample includes some 640,000 distinct CDR3 sequences, more than 40% of them seen just once. The clonotype originates from a woman between 55 and 75 years old in good health. Sequences were obtained from blood.

CDR3 loop: CASRRDGNYEQYF. CDR3 nucleotide sequence: TGCGCCAGTCGCCGGGACGGAAACTACGAGCAGTACTTC. This sequence joins TRBV5-1 and TRBJ2-7; D assignment may be TRBD1 or TRBD2 (5 bases each). With 8 bases removed from V and 3 bases from J, the gap between germline ends came to 15 bases. This CDR3 spans 13 amino acids. CDR1 and CDR2 (germline): SGHRS, YFSETQ.